These 14 T cell receptor beta chains were sequenced from one sample in a study of monozygotic twins with inflammatory bowel disease. TCRdb reprocessed the 5' RACE reads and keeps a single row for each CDR3 protein, giving no DNA. The sample's table shows about 450,000 distinct CDR3 sequences. The sequencing input was blood. The receptors stem from a human donor with ulcerative colitis or Crohn's disease, or a healthy co-twin of an affected twin (not recorded which).

J is TRBJ2-7 and V is TRBV12-3 or TRBV12-4. This CDR3 spans 12 amino acids. The CDR3 loop reads CASSFYGDEQYF.

The chain links TRBV18 to TRBJ2-1. This CDR3 is 11 amino acids long. In germline, CDR1 is KGHSH, CDR2 LQKENI. The chain's CDR3 is CASSPQYEQFF.

The V call is TRBV4-1, the J call TRBJ2-1; checking the TCRdb D call of TRBD1 is not possible without DNA. The CDR3 has 17 amino acids. The V gene's germline CDR1 is MGHRA and CDR2 YSYEKL. CDR3 region: CASSHLWMGQGNSEQFF.

The chain combines TRBV7-2 with TRBJ1-5. There are 16 residues in the CDR3. Germline loops: CDR1 SGHTA, CDR2 FQGNSA. CDR3 loop: CASSPLRGGVGEPQHF. Looking up the rest from reference TRBV7-2 and TRBJ1-5 gives the full variable domain: GAGVSQSPSNKVTEKGKDVELRCDPISGHTALYWYRQSLGQGLEFLIYFQGNSAPDKSGLPSDRFSAERTGGSVSTLTIQRTQQEDSAVYLCASSPLRGGVGEPQHFGDGTRLSIL.

This chain joins TRBV5-1 and TRBJ2-5. The CDR3 is made up of 13 amino acids. Germline-derived CDR1 and CDR2 are SGHRS and YFSETQ. The CDR3 is CASRLDVQETQYF.

The chain uses TRBV7-2 and TRBJ1-2; the D gene TCRdb calls, TRBD1, cannot be checked with no DNA. Germline assignment: CDR1 SGHTA and CDR2 FQGNSA. CDR3 length equals 16 residues. CDR3 protein: CASSLGGSETNYGYTF.

This CDR3 reads CASMGTGGLITEAFF. This chain links TRBV19 with TRBJ1-1; TCRdb's D call, TRBD1, is unchecked because there is no DNA. Germline V lookup: CDR1 LNHDA, CDR2 SQIVND (reference sequence). This CDR3 contains 15 residues.

The rearrangement uses TRBV12-3 or TRBV12-4 and TRBJ2-1; the D call from TCRdb, TRBD2, cannot be confirmed without DNA. This CDR3 contains 15 residues. CDR3: CASSLGSGGYNEQFF.

V gene TRBV4-1 combines with J gene TRBJ2-7; lacking DNA, the TRBD2 call made by TCRdb goes unchecked. The CDR3 consists of 20 residues. Germline CDR1 MGHRA, CDR2 YSYEKL. CDR3 in amino acids: CASSQGTGGLAAERWYEQYF.

This sequence joins TRBV14 and TRBJ2-3; lacking DNA, the TRBD2 call made by TCRdb goes unchecked. This CDR3 region has 16 residues. CDR1 and CDR2 (germline): SGHDN, FVKESK. The chain's CDR3 is CASSPGTSRLADTQYF.

The chain couples TRBV28 to TRBJ2-3; lacking DNA, the TRBD1 call made by TCRdb goes unchecked. The CDR3 extends over 16 amino acids. Germline loops: CDR1 MDHEN, CDR2 SYDVKM. The chain's CDR3 is CASIRGLPGAIDTQYF.

V usage is TRBV5-1 and J usage is TRBJ2-2. The CDR3 is 13 amino acids. From germline, CDR1 is SGHRS and CDR2 YFSETQ. The CDR3 loop reads CASSFANTGELFF.

The chain couples TRBV27 to TRBJ2-1; TCRdb indicates TRBD2, and absent DNA this call remains unverified. The CDR3 totals 14 residues. Germline CDR1 MNHEY, CDR2 SMNVEV (reference sequence). CDR3 sequence reads: CASSGLNSYNEQFF.

CDR3 sequence: CASSRGGGVQETQYF. The chain employs TRBV6-1 and TRBJ2-5; TCRdb lists TRBD1, though no DNA is available to test this call. CDR3 length equals 15 residues. Germline V gene data show CDR1 as MNHNS and CDR2 as SASEGT.